This T cell receptor beta chain was captured by sequencing in a study of T-cell reconstitution after alpha-beta-depleted transplantation in children. This CDR3 comprises 15 residues. The junction had 8 bases not matched to a gene; V was cut back by 1 base and J by 5 bases. Using unique molecular identifiers, the investigators prepared the TCRbeta library. TCRdb itself ran the PCR reads through MiXCR, one entry per CDR3 protein. The table lists about 590,000 distinct CDR3 sequences, 13% of them singletons, with roughly 2.3% in the top ten. This clonotype was detected ten times or more. This chain connects TRBV12-3 or TRBV12-4 to TRBJ2-7, with 7 bases that match TRBD2. The origin of this receptor is a male patient aged 5 to 17 who had a stem cell transplant for acute myeloid leukemia, so the T cells may come from the graft donor. This material consisted of PBMCs, mostly from graft donor cells, taken 360 days after TCRalphabeta/CD19-depleted stem cell transplant. The CDR3 DNA is TGTGCCAGCAGTTTAGGGCGGGAGCGGTACGACGAGCAGTACTTC. This translates into CASSLGRERYDEQYF.